Listed below are T cell receptor beta chains from one sample, sequenced in a study of patients and donors after allogeneic stem cell transplantation. Via MiXCR, TCRdb re-called the RT-PCR reads, giving one row per CDR3 protein. This table holds 10,000 to 13,000 distinct CDR3 sequences, 22% found once. Source material: blood, either unsorted or a sorted T cell fraction (not recorded which). These receptors were taken from a human donor who was either an allogeneic HSCT recipient or a stem cell or donor lymphocyte infusion donor (not recorded which). It is not recorded whose cells these are; they may come from a transplant donor. CDR3s include the opening cysteine and the closing phenylalanine or tryptophan. Each record gives: J gene, clone size, D gene, V gene, CDR3 DNA, CDR3 protein. The D gene is left open where the match is weak. A row's size may be missing; if present it is once, few, many or a size class.

j_gene: TRBJ2-5; abundance: -; d_gene: -; v_gene: TRBV29-1; CDR3nt: TGCAGCGTTTGCAGGGGTATAGGGCAAGAGACCCAGTACTTC; CDR3aa: CSVCRGIGQETQYF
j_gene: TRBJ1-2; abundance: -; d_gene: TRBD1; v_gene: TRBV29-1; CDR3nt: TGCAGCGTGCCGACAGGGAAGTTAGCTAACTATGGCTACACCTTC; CDR3aa: CSVPTGKLANYGYTF
j_gene: TRBJ2-1; abundance: -; d_gene: -; v_gene: TRBV4-3; CDR3nt: TGCGCCAGCAGCCAAGGCCGAAACGTCTACAATGAGCAGTTCTTC; CDR3aa: CASSQGRNVYNEQFF
j_gene: TRBJ1-1; abundance: few; d_gene: -; v_gene: TRBV3-1; CDR3nt: TGTGCCAGCAGCCAAGATCGGGGCAGGGCCATGAACACTGAAGCTTTCTTT; CDR3aa: CASSQDRGRAMNTEAFF
j_gene: TRBJ1-5; abundance: -; d_gene: -; v_gene: TRBV6-2/TRBV6-3; CDR3nt: TGTGCCAGCAGTTACCTAGGCCAGCCCCAGCATTTT; CDR3aa: CASSYLGQPQHF
j_gene: TRBJ2-1; abundance: many; d_gene: -; v_gene: TRBV7-8; CDR3nt: TGTGCCAGCAGTCCACCAAATAATGAGCAGTTCTTC; CDR3aa: CASSPPNNEQFF
j_gene: TRBJ1-2; abundance: few; d_gene: -; v_gene: TRBV15; CDR3nt: TGTGCCACCAGCACCGGCGGGGGTACTAGCTATGGCTACACCTTC; CDR3aa: CATSTGGGTSYGYTF
j_gene: TRBJ2-3; abundance: -; d_gene: TRBD1; v_gene: TRBV6-6; CDR3nt: TGTGCCAGCAGCGACAGGGTTCAGGATACGCAGTATTTT; CDR3aa: CASSDRVQDTQYF
j_gene: TRBJ1-2; abundance: many; d_gene: -; v_gene: TRBV25-1; CDR3nt: TGTGCCAGCAGTGTGGGGCAGGCTAACTATGGCTACACCTTC; CDR3aa: CASSVGQANYGYTF
j_gene: TRBJ1-4; abundance: -; d_gene: TRBD1; v_gene: TRBV2; CDR3nt: TGTGCCAGCAGTGAGGGACAGGTTAATGAAAAACTGTTATTT; CDR3aa: CASSEGQVNEKLLF
j_gene: TRBJ1-5; abundance: -; d_gene: -; v_gene: TRBV12-3/TRBV12-4; CDR3nt: TGTGCCAGCAGTCTACAGGGCAATCAGCCCCAGCATTTT; CDR3aa: CASSLQGNQPQHF
j_gene: TRBJ2-5; abundance: -; d_gene: -; v_gene: TRBV5-1; CDR3nt: TGCGCCAGCAGCCGGGACATGGAGACCCAGTACTTC; CDR3aa: CASSRDMETQYF
j_gene: TRBJ2-5; abundance: few; d_gene: TRBD2; v_gene: TRBV6-1; CDR3nt: TGTGCCAGCAGTAAGACTAGCGGGGGGCCTACTCAAGAGACCCAGTACTTC; CDR3aa: CASSKTSGGPTQETQYF
j_gene: TRBJ2-1; abundance: once; d_gene: -; v_gene: TRBV7-9; CDR3nt: TGTGCCAGCAGCTTAAGGCGGGGTGACAATGAGCAGTTCTTC; CDR3aa: CASSLRRGDNEQFF
j_gene: TRBJ2-7; abundance: many; d_gene: -; v_gene: TRBV11-2; CDR3nt: TGTGCCAGCAGCTTAAGAAGCCTCTACGAGCAGTACTTC; CDR3aa: CASSLRSLYEQYF
j_gene: TRBJ1-2; abundance: medium-sized; d_gene: -; v_gene: TRBV5-1; CDR3nt: TGCGCCAGCAGCTTGGGAGGGTCTAACTATGGCTACACCTTC; CDR3aa: CASSLGGSNYGYTF
j_gene: TRBJ2-3; abundance: many; d_gene: -; v_gene: TRBV10-3; CDR3nt: TGTGCCATCAGCCCCGGGACACACTTGGGAGATACGCAGTATTTT; CDR3aa: CAISPGTHLGDTQYF
j_gene: TRBJ2-1; abundance: many; d_gene: TRBD2; v_gene: TRBV11-2; CDR3nt: TGTGCCAGCAGCCAGAGAAGCGGGGGCTACAATGAGCAGTTCTTC; CDR3aa: CASSQRSGGYNEQFF
j_gene: TRBJ2-3; abundance: -; d_gene: -; v_gene: TRBV27; CDR3nt: TGTGCCAGCCGGCCCTTCTCTAGCACAGATACGCAGTATTTT; CDR3aa: CASRPFSSTDTQYF
j_gene: TRBJ1-2; abundance: -; d_gene: -; v_gene: TRBV5-5; CDR3nt: TGTGCCAGCAGCTTGGTCCCCAGCGGGCCGGGGGGCTATGGCTACACCTTC; CDR3aa: CASSLVPSGPGGYGYTF
j_gene: TRBJ2-2; abundance: few; d_gene: TRBD2; v_gene: TRBV20-1; CDR3nt: TGCAGTGCTAGGACTAGCGGGGGGTCCGTCCCCGGGGAGCTGTTTTTT; CDR3aa: CSARTSGGSVPGELFF
j_gene: TRBJ1-1; abundance: -; d_gene: -; v_gene: TRBV7-2; CDR3nt: TGTGCCAGCAGCGCCCAGGGGAACACTGAAGCTTTCTTT; CDR3aa: CASSAQGNTEAFF
j_gene: TRBJ2-4; abundance: few; d_gene: TRBD2; v_gene: TRBV2; CDR3nt: TGTGCCAGCAGCGGCAGAGAAGCGGGGGGGATGAGTAACATTCAGTACTTC; CDR3aa: CASSGREAGGMSNIQYF
j_gene: TRBJ2-2; abundance: -; d_gene: -; v_gene: TRBV6-1; CDR3nt: TGTGCCAGCAGTGAAATAAGCTGGGGGTACTCCGGGGAGCTGTTTTTT; CDR3aa: CASSEISWGYSGELFF
j_gene: TRBJ2-1; abundance: -; d_gene: TRBD2; v_gene: TRBV20-1; CDR3nt: TGCAGTGCTACAACGGGACTAGCGGGGGGTGAGCAGTTCTTC; CDR3aa: CSATTGLAGGEQFF
j_gene: TRBJ1-1; abundance: -; d_gene: -; v_gene: TRBV5-1; CDR3nt: TGCGCCAGCGTGGACAGCTTGAACACTGAAGCTTTCTTT; CDR3aa: CASVDSLNTEAFF
j_gene: TRBJ1-1; abundance: -; d_gene: -; v_gene: TRBV5-1; CDR3nt: TGCGCCCCGAACACTGAAGCTTTCTTT; CDR3aa: CAPNTEAFF
j_gene: TRBJ2-1; abundance: -; d_gene: -; v_gene: TRBV3-1; CDR3nt: TGTGCCAGCAGCCAAGACCTTGCACGGAACCCAGGGCTAGGAGAGGATGAGCAGTTCTTC; CDR3aa: CASSQDLARNPGLGEDEQFF
j_gene: TRBJ1-2; abundance: -; d_gene: -; v_gene: TRBV5-6; CDR3nt: TGTGCCAGCAGCTTGGTCGACACACCCCCACCCTATGGCTACACCTTC; CDR3aa: CASSLVDTPPPYGYTF
j_gene: TRBJ1-5; abundance: few; d_gene: -; v_gene: TRBV19; CDR3nt: TGTGCCAGTAGTAACCCGGCGGTGCTTGGGTCTCAGCCCCAGCATTTT; CDR3aa: CASSNPAVLGSQPQHF
j_gene: TRBJ2-2; abundance: few; d_gene: -; v_gene: TRBV13; CDR3nt: TGTGCCAGCAGGCCAGGGCCAAACACCGGGGAGCTGTTTTTT; CDR3aa: CASRPGPNTGELFF
j_gene: TRBJ1-1; abundance: -; d_gene: TRBD1; v_gene: TRBV18; CDR3nt: TGTGCCAGCTCACTAACCAGGACAGGCCATAAAGCTTTCTTT; CDR3aa: CASSLTRTGHKAFF
j_gene: TRBJ1-5; abundance: many; d_gene: TRBD1; v_gene: TRBV6-5; CDR3nt: TGTGCCAGCAGTCGGACAGGGGCTGAGGGTGGCAATCAGCCCCAGCATTTT; CDR3aa: CASSRTGAEGGNQPQHF
j_gene: TRBJ1-1; abundance: many; d_gene: -; v_gene: TRBV11-2; CDR3nt: TGTGCCAGCAGTCCAGACAGATCCTTTGGGCTAGTAGAAGCTTTCTTT; CDR3aa: CASSPDRSFGLVEAFF
j_gene: TRBJ1-2; abundance: -; d_gene: -; v_gene: TRBV27; CDR3nt: TGTGCCAGCCGGGGACGACCCTCGGGTGGCTACACCTTC; CDR3aa: CASRGRPSGGYTF
j_gene: TRBJ1-6; abundance: -; d_gene: -; v_gene: TRBV15; CDR3nt: TGTGCCACCGCGGGACAAGGGAATTCACCCCTCCACTTT; CDR3aa: CATAGQGNSPLHF
j_gene: TRBJ2-5; abundance: -; d_gene: TRBD1; v_gene: TRBV12-3/TRBV12-4; CDR3nt: TGTGCCAGCAGTTTAATCGAGAGGGGGCTGGAGACCCAGTACTTC; CDR3aa: CASSLIERGLETQYF
j_gene: TRBJ2-5; abundance: -; d_gene: -; v_gene: TRBV10-3; CDR3nt: TGTGCCACCGGCGGGGAAGAGACCCAGTACTTC; CDR3aa: CATGGEETQYF
j_gene: TRBJ1-2; abundance: -; d_gene: TRBD1; v_gene: TRBV11-3; CDR3nt: TGTGCCAGCAGCCCTGGAGGACAGGGCAGCTATGGCTACACCTTC; CDR3aa: CASSPGGQGSYGYTF